This T cell receptor (beta chain) was sequenced for a study of blood T cell repertoires in COVID-19. Study-wide context: Both acute and convalescent COVID-19 samples were obtained from the United States, Italy and Spain.

Clinical histories supplied by participants themselves formed the basis of cohort assignment. Cohort 3 donors were reported recovered after two negative PCRs, clearance, or symptom resolution. The table came from immunoSEQ multiplex PCR; TCRdb's copy has only in-frame clones and leaves some out. The sample records a few hundred thousand clones, 90% being singletons. The CDR3 contains 14 residues. Germline assignment: CDR1 ENHRY and CDR2 SYGVKD. Trimming left V 6 bases short and J 4 bases short, with 16 bases between. Sequencing was carried out using PBMCs or T cells enriched from blood (not recorded which). The receptor was isolated from a man aged 25-40 years who had recovered from COVID-19. V is TRBV10-3 and J is TRBJ2-7; the D gene is possibly TRBD2 (6 bases). The CDR3 coding sequence is TGTGCCATCAGCTATCGGGACTCCCTGTACGAGCAGTACTTC. It specifies CAISYRDSLYEQYF.